This record looks at one T cell receptor beta chain sequence and its context. Its antigen is unidentified. Generated by immunoSEQ multiplex PCR, the TCRdb table keeps only in-frame clones and is missing some. The table lists over 70,000 clones, roughly 90% of them singletons, with more than 0.25% in the top ten. This sample is drawn from a study of OX40 agonist ivuxolimab in advanced cancers. Study at large: Prior checkpoint blockade (anti-PD-1, anti-PD-L1 or anti-CTLA-4) was permitted; around 39% had it.

The timepoints at which blood was sampled were baseline, cycle 4 day 1, and cycle 7 day 1. Study-wide results and caveats: Some nonresponders likewise displayed low normalized T-cell clonal expansion.

The specimen comprised CD4+ or CD8+ T cells sorted from blood, sampled in a trial of the OX40 agonist ivuxolimab. The TCR originated in an adult with an advanced solid tumor such as melanoma, head and neck, liver or kidney cancer.

This CDR3 reads CASSSSGTGVLAFF. CDR3 bases: TGTGCCAGCAGTAGCTCCGGGACAGGGGTCCTGGCTTTCTTT. V and J are TRBV27 and TRBJ1-1, with 10 nucleotides matching TRBD1. CDR1 MNHEY and CDR2 SMNVEV come from the germline V gene (reference sequence). Trimming took 5 bases from V and 11 from J; bases not matched to a gene: 11. The CDR3 runs 14 residues.